These 19 T cell receptor beta chains share one sample of origin, sequenced in a study of blood T cell repertoires in COVID-19. Profiled with immunoSEQ multiplex PCR; TCRdb holds only in-frame clones, not every one. Counted here are under 350,000 clones, roughly 80% occurring once; the ten biggest clones make up roughly 4.6%. The source material was peripheral blood. These receptors were collected from a man in his 60s who had recovered from COVID-19.

The CDR3 DNA sequence: TGCGCCAGCAGCCTCGAGACTAGCGCATACAATGAGCAGTTCTTC. It translates to CASSLETSAYNEQFF. This chain connects TRBV4-1 to TRBJ2-1, with TRBD2 identical over 8 bases. CDR3 length: 15 amino acids. Trimming cost V 4 bases and J 4 bases; bases outside gene matches: 6. The V gene's germline CDR1 is MGHRA and CDR2 YSYEKL.

This clone was observed once. The rearrangement uses TRBV10-3 and TRBJ2-1; 11 nucleotides line up with TRBD2. The CDR3 is 16 amino acids. Germline V gene data show CDR1 as ENHRY and CDR2 as SYGVKD. The J segment lost 6 bases and the V segment lost 4 bases, leaving 8 bases of the junction unmatched. The CDR3 DNA reads TGTGCCATCAGTGGGGTTAGCGGGGGGGCCCTCAATGAGCAGTTCTTC. Its translation: CAISGVSGGALNEQFF.

The rearrangement uses TRBV30 and TRBJ2-4, with D perhaps TRBD2 (5 bases). V was clipped by 0 bases and J by 3 bases, with 15 bases between them. The CDR3 runs 16 residues. Germline CDR1 is GTSNPN and CDR2 is SVGIG (reference sequence). CDR3 protein: CAWSVLDLEGKNIQYF. CDR3 nucleotide sequence: TGTGCCTGGAGTGTCTTGGACTTAGAGGGCAAAAACATTCAGTACTTC.

The chain carries TRBV3-1 (or the pseudogene TRBV3-2) and TRBJ2-1, with 10 bases identical to TRBD2. The CDR3 sequence is 15 residues long. CDR1 and CDR2 from the germline V gene are LGHDT and YNNKEL (reference sequence). The V gene end was trimmed by 5 bases and the J gene end by 7 bases; junction bases not matched to a gene: 8. The CDR3 nucleotides are TGTGCCAGCAGCTCAGTCGGACTAGCGGTTAATGAGCAGTTCTTC. Translation gives CASSSVGLAVNEQFF.

The V and J genes are TRBV19 and TRBJ2-7, with 11 bases identical to TRBD1. V trimming: 4 bases; J trimming: 4 bases; junction bases outside the gene matches: 6. Looked up from germline, CDR1 is LNHDA and CDR2 is SQIVND (reference sequence). The CDR3 sequence is 15 residues long. The CDR3 coding sequence is TGTGCCAGTAGTAAGGACAGGGGGCTTCGGTACGAGCAGTACTTC. Protein sequence: CASSKDRGLRYEQYF.

As for this clone: Germline and junction disagree at one end, which may indicate a read error. V is TRBV7-7 and J is TRBJ2-1; 8 bases match TRBD2. The CDR3 loop spans 14 amino acids. Germline V gene lookup returns CDR1 SSHAT and CDR2 FNYEAQ (reference sequence). For the CDR3, the DNA is TGTGCTAGCAGCCCAGTCGGGGGGGGAGGTGAGCAGTTCTTC. It translates to CASSPVGGGGEQFF.

The gene calls are TRBV7-9 and TRBJ1-2; TRBD1 matches 8 bases. The CDR3 runs 13 residues. Trimming at V came to 2 bases and at J to 6 bases, leaving 2 bases not matched to a gene. Germline CDR1 reads SEHNR; CDR2 reads FQNEAQ (reference sequence). The CDR3 is CASSLQGADGYTF. The CDR3 coding sequence is TGTGCCAGCAGCTTACAGGGGGCGGATGGCTACACCTTC. Supplemented by reference TRBV7-9 and TRBJ1-2, the full variable domain reads DTGVSQNPRHKITKRGQNVTFRCDPISEHNRLYWYRQTLGQGPEFLTYFQNEAQLEKSRLLSDRFSAERPKGSFSTLEIQRTEQGDSAMYLCASSLQGADGYTFGSGTRLTVV.

The CDR3 is CASSVGAGGGGETQYF. For the CDR3, the DNA is TGCGCCAGCAGCGTCGGGGCAGGAGGGGGCGGGGAGACCCAGTACTTC. The chain is built from TRBV10-1 and TRBJ2-5, with D perhaps matching TRBD1 (7 bases). Germline loops: CDR1 WNHNN, CDR2 SYGVQD (reference sequence). Trimming shortened V by 6 bases and J by 5 bases, and 22 bases separated the two germline ends. This CDR3 is built from 16 residues.

The J gene is TRBJ1-2, the V gene TRBV4-1; D uncertain. Germline CDR1 MGHRA, CDR2 YSYEKL. This CDR3 has 16 residues. Trimming took off 0 bases at V and 4 bases at J, with 15 bases between the two ends. CDR3 sequence: CASSQEFRYTTYGYTF. The DNA for the CDR3 is TGCGCCAGCAGCCAAGAATTTCGGTATACTACCTATGGCTACACCTTC.

The chain combines TRBV30 with TRBJ1-1; D may be TRBD1 (5 bases). V was shortened by 4 bases and J by 2 bases, with 11 bases between the two germline ends. Germline assignment: CDR1 GTSNPN and CDR2 SVGIG (reference sequence). The CDR3 is made up of 13 amino acids. The CDR3: CAWNSQGNTEAFF. The CDR3 DNA reads as TGTGCCTGGAACTCTCAGGGAAACACTGAAGCTTTCTTT. The variable domain in full, completed from reference TRBV30 and TRBJ1-1, reads SQTIHQWPATLVQPVGSPLSLECTVEGTSNPNLYWYRQAAGRGLQLLFYSVGIGQISSEVPQNLSASRPQDRQFILSSKKLLLSDSGFYLCAWNSQGNTEAFFGQGTRLTVV.

There are a few counts of this clone. The rearrangement uses TRBV21-1 and TRBJ1-5. TRBV21-1 is termed a pseudogene. CDR3 length: 16 residues. The CDR3 sequence: CASSKGGPNQHQPQHF. The CDR3 coding sequence is TGTGCCAGCAGCAAAGGAGGGCCCAACCAACATCAGCCCCAGCATTTT.

This clone was seen only a few times. The chain joins TRBV5-1 to TRBJ2-1; D is perhaps TRBD2 (5 bases). This CDR3 is 16 amino acids long. Per germline, CDR1 SGHRS and CDR2 YFSETQ. V lost 0 bases, J lost 6 bases, and 16 bases lay in between. CDR3 sequence reads: CASSLDLASRFNEQFF. In nucleotides, the CDR3 is TGCGCCAGCAGCTTGGATTTAGCTAGCCGGTTCAATGAGCAGTTCTTC.

V is TRBV6-1 and J is TRBJ2-7; 8 bases line up with TRBD1. The CDR3 sequence is 15 residues long. Germline values: CDR1 MNHNS, CDR2 SASEGT. V dropped 3 bases and J dropped 0; count of bases not matched to a gene: 4. The CDR3 region is CASSEWDRSSYEQYF. The CDR3 nucleotides are TGTGCCAGCAGTGAGTGGGACAGGAGCTCCTACGAGCAGTACTTC.

DNA of the CDR3: TGTGCCAGCAGCTTGGGACAGGGAATCAGGGGCTACACCTTC. Translation: CASSLGQGIRGYTF. The J gene is TRBJ1-2, the V gene TRBV5-4, with TRBD1 matching over 7 bases. The CDR3 has 14 amino acids. Germline V gene lookup returns CDR1 SGHNT and CDR2 YYREEE (reference sequence). The trim removed 0 bases at V and 8 bases at J, leaving 7 bases unmatched.

CDR3 bases: TGCGCCAGCAGCCAACAGGGGGTCCGGGACGAGCAGTACTTC. Translated, it gives CASSQQGVRDEQYF. The J gene is TRBJ2-7, the V gene TRBV5-1, with TRBD1 identical over 8 bases. CDR3 size: 14 residues. Germline CDR1 reads SGHRS; CDR2 reads YFSETQ. V trimming: 4 bases; J trimming: 5 bases; junction bases outside the gene matches: 8.

This chain connects TRBV6-5 to TRBJ2-7, with TRBD1 identical over 7 bases. Germline CDR1 reads MNHEY; CDR2 reads SVGAGI. The CDR3 runs to 15 residues. V lost 3 bases to trimming and J lost 3 bases; unmatched junction nucleotides: 8. The CDR3 DNA follows: TGTGCCAGCAGTTATGCCCCCACAGGGGTCTACGAGCAGTACTTC. Translated: CASSYAPTGVYEQYF.

The chain uses TRBV6-5 and TRBJ2-3, with no clear D. V was cut by 0 bases and J by 0 bases, with 7 bases left in between. The CDR3 is 15 amino acids. Germline assignment: CDR1 MNHEY and CDR2 SVGAGI. CDR3 DNA: TGTGCCAGCAGTTACTCGGCCCCTAGCACAGATACGCAGTATTTT. As protein: CASSYSAPSTDTQYF.

The J gene is TRBJ2-7, the V gene TRBV10-3; tentatively, D is TRBD2 (6 bases). There are 15 residues in the CDR3. CDR1 and CDR2 (germline): ENHRY, SYGVKD. V lost 4 bases and J 7 bases, leaving 20 bases between the germline ends. CDR3 coding DNA: TGTGCCATCAGTGCGAGGGGAGGCGAACTCGGGGAGCAGTACTTC. Its protein is CAISARGGELGEQYF.

The rearrangement uses TRBV6-5 and TRBJ1-2; 9 nucleotides match TRBD1. The CDR3 length is 13 residues. The ends lost 7 bases at V and 7 bases at J; junction bases unmatched: 7. CDR1 MNHEY and CDR2 SVGAGI come from the germline V gene. CDR3 DNA: TGTGCCAGCAACAACAGGGGGCCAGGTGGCTACACCTTC. Amino acids: CASNNRGPGGYTF.